This TCR beta chain was recovered during a study of human T cells and chemical hapten exposure. This clonotype was picked up a small number of times. A single record per CDR3 protein comes from TCRdb applying MiXCR to the RACE reads. This sample has under 130,000 distinct CDR3 sequences, with about 11% found just once. Time point: patch test 1, 2 weeks after DPC sensitization. Treatment indicated: therapeutic diphenylcyclopropenone sensitization with weekly scalp DPC. This sequence was found in a middle-aged woman with alopecia areata. Some clones in this sample may be carry-over from other donors' samples. The sequencing here drew on whole blood, taken in connection with sensitization to the hapten diphenylcyclopropenone (DPC).

The CDR3 DNA reads as TGTGCCACGGCGGACAGAGGAAGAGGGGAGCTGTTTTTT. Translated: CATADRGRGELFF. V is TRBV3-1 and J is TRBJ2-2; possibly TRBD1 for D (6 bases). V was trimmed by 10 bases and J by 8 bases, leaving 17 bases between them. The CDR3 extends over 13 amino acids. CDR1 LGHDT and CDR2 YNNKEL come from the germline V gene (reference sequence).